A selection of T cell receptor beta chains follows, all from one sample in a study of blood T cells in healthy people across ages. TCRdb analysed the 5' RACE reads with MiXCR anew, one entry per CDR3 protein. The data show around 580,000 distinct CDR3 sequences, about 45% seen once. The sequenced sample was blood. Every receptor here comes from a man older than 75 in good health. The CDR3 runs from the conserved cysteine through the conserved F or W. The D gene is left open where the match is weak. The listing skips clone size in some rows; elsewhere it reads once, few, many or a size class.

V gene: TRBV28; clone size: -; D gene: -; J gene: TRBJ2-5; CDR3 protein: CASSLPVETQYF; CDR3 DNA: TGTGCCAGCAGTTTGCCCGTAGAGACCCAGTACTTC
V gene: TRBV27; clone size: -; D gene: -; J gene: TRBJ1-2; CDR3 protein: CASALTHTNYGYTF; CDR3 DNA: TGTGCCAGCGCTCTTACGCACACTAACTATGGCTACACCTTC
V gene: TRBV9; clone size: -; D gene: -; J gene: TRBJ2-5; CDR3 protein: CASSAGKQYF; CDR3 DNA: TGTGCCAGCAGCGCGGGCAAGCAGTACTTC
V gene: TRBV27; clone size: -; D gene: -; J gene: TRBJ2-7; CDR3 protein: CASSSLTERYEQYF; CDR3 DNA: TGTGCCAGCAGTTCTTTGACGGAACGCTACGAGCAGTACTTC
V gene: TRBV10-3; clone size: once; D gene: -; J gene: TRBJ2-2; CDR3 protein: CAISRGNRTNTGELFF; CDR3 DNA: TGTGCCATCAGTCGAGGAAACAGGACGAACACCGGGGAGCTGTTTTTT
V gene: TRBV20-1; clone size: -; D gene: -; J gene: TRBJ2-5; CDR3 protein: CSARDPLHQETQYF; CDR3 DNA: TGCAGTGCTAGAGATCCGTTGCACCAAGAGACCCAGTACTTC
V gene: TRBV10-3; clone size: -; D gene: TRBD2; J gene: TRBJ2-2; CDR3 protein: CAIRGTAGEELFF; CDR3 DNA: TGTGCCATCAGGGGAACGGCGGGAGAGGAGCTGTTTTTT
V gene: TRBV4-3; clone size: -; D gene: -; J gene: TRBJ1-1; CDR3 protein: CASSRGDGEDTEAFF; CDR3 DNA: TGCGCCAGCAGCCGAGGGGACGGAGAGGACACTGAAGCTTTCTTT
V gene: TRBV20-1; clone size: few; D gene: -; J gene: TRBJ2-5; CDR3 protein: CSAPGETQYF; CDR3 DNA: TGCAGTGCTCCAGGGGAGACCCAGTACTTC
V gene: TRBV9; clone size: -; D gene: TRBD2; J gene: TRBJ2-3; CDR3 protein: CASSDQRGRDTQYF; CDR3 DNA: TGTGCCAGCAGCGACCAGCGGGGGCGGGATACGCAGTATTTT
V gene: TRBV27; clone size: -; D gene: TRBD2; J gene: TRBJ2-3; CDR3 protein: CASSGRWGLAGGTDTQYF; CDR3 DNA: TGTGCCAGCAGTGGACGTTGGGGTCTAGCGGGAGGGACAGATACGCAGTATTTT
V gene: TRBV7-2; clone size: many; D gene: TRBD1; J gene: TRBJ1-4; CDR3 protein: CASSLDRATNEKLFF; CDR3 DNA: TGTGCCAGCAGTCTAGACAGGGCGACTAATGAAAAACTGTTTTTT
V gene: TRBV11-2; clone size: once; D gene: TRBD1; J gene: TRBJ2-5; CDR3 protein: CASKRDRVNRGETQYF; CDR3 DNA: TGTGCCAGCAAACGGGACAGGGTGAATAGAGGAGAGACCCAGTACTTC
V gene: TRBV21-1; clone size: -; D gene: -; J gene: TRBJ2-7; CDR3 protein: CASSPSWQVRYEQYF; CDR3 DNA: TGTGCCAGCAGCCCCTCCTGGCAGGTTAGGTACGAGCAGTACTTC
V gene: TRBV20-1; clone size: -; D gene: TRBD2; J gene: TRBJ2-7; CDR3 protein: CSARSGGDYNEQYF; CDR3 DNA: TGCAGTGCTAGATCCGGGGGGGATTACAATGAGCAGTACTTC
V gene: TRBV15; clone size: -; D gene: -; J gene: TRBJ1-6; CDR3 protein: CATSREDPDNSPLHF; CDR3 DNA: TGTGCCACCAGCAGAGAGGACCCGGATAATTCACCCCTCCACTTT
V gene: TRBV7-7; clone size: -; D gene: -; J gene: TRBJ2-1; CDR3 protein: CASSSVDFRGGKQFF; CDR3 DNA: -
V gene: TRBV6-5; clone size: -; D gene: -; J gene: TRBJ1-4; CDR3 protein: CASSYSNGEGGATNEKLFF; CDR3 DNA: TGTGCCAGCAGTTACTCGAATGGGGAAGGGGGGGCAACTAATGAAAAACTGTTTTTT
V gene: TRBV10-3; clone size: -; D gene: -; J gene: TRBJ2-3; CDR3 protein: CAISVSGNFRQYF; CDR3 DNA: TGTGCCATCAGTGTATCTGGGAACTTCCGTCAGTATTTT
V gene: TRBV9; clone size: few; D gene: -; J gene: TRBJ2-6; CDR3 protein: CASSLLWGPGAGANVLTF; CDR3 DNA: TGTGCCAGCAGCCTTCTGTGGGGTCCTGGAGCTGGGGCCAACGTCCTGACTTTC
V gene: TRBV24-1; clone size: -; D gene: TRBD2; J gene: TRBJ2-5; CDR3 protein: CATSDPLNGGIYQETQYF; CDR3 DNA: TGTGCCACCAGTGATCCACTAAACGGGGGGATCTACCAAGAGACCCAGTACTTC
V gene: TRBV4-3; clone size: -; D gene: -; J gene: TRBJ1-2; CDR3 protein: CASSPTSTGNYGYTF; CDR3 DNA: TGCGCCAGCAGCCCGACTTCGACCGGTAACTATGGCTACACCTTC
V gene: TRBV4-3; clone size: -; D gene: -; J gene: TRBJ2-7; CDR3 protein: CASSQDFAANAYEQYF; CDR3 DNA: TGCGCCAGCAGCCAAGATTTTGCGGCGAATGCCTACGAGCAGTACTTC
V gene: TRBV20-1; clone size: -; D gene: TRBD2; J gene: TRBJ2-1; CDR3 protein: CSAATSGSRHERFF; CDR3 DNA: TGCAGTGCCGCAACTAGCGGGAGTAGGCATGAGCGGTTCTTC
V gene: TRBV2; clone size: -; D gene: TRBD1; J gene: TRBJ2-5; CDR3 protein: CASSREGQILEQYF; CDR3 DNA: TGTGCCAGCAGCCGAGAGGGACAGATATTAGAGCAGTACTTC
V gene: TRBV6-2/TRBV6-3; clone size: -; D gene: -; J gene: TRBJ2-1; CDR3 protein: CAGKRGGGNEQFF; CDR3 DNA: TGTGCCGGCAAAAGGGGGGGTGGCAATGAGCAGTTCTTC
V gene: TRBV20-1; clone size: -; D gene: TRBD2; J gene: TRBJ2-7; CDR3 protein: CSAREIAGGVYEQYF; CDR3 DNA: TGCAGTGCTAGAGAGATAGCGGGAGGCGTCTACGAGCAGTACTTC
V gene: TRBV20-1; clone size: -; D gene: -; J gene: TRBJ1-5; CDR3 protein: CSAAQERQPQHF; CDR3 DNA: TGCAGTGCCGCCCAAGAGCGTCAGCCCCAGCATTTT
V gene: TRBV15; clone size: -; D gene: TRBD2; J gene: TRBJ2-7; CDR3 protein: CATSRDTGLGKYEQYF; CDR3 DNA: TGTGCCACCAGCAGAGATACGGGACTAGGGAAATATGAGCAGTACTTC
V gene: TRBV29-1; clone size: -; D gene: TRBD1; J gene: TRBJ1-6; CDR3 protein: CSVAVQGNNSPLHF; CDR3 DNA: TGCAGCGTTGCGGTACAGGGGAATAATTCACCCCTCCACTTT
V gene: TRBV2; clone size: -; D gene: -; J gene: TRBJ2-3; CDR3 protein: CASSARTSTDTQYF; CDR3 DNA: TGTGCCAGCAGTGCCAGGACTAGCACAGATACGCAGTATTTT
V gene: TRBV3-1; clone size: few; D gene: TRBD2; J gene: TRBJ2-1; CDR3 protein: CASSQTSGVNEQFF; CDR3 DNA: TGTGCCAGCAGCCAGACTAGCGGGGTCAATGAGCAGTTCTTC
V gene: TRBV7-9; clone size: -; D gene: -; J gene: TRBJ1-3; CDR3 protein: CASSLVFGVTSGNTIYF; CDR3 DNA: TGTGCCAGCAGCTTAGTTTTCGGGGTCACGTCTGGAAACACCATATATTTT
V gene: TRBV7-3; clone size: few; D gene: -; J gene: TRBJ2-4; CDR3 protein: CASSLGYRGGGNIQYF; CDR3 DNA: TGTGCCAGCAGCTTAGGTTACCGGGGAGGGGGAAACATTCAGTACTTC
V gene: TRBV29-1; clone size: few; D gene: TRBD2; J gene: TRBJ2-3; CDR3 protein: CSVEEAGGYTDTQYF; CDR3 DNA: TGCAGCGTTGAAGAGGCGGGGGGATACACAGATACGCAGTATTTT
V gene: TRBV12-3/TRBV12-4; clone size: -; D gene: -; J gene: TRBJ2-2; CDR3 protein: CASSFLRGNTGELFF; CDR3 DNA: TGTGCCAGCAGTTTTCTCCGAGGCAACACCGGGGAGCTGTTTTTT
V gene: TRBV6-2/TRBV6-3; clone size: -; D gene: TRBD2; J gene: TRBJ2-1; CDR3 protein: CASRLTSGNEQFF; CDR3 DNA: TGTGCCAGCAGGCTAACTAGCGGCAATGAGCAGTTCTTC
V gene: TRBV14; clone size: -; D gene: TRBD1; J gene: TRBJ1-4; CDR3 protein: CASSQDRVNEKLFF; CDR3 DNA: TGTGCCAGCAGCCAGGACAGGGTTAATGAAAAACTGTTTTTT
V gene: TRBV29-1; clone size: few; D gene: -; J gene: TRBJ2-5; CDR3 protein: CSVGKAEETQYF; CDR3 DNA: TGCAGCGTTGGGAAGGCCGAGGAGACCCAGTACTTC
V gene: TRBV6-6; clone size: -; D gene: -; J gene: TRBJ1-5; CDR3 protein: CASSRQGNSNQPQHF; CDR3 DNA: TGTGCCAGCAGTCGGCAGGGAAATAGCAATCAGCCCCAGCATTTT
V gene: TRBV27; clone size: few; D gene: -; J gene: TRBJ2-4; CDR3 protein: CASSALLREGIQYF; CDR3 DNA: TGTGCCAGCAGTGCCCTCCTTAGGGAAGGCATTCAGTACTTC
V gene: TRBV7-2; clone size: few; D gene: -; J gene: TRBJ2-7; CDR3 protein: CASSFNGDPGEQYF; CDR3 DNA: TGTGCCAGCAGCTTCAACGGGGACCCCGGCGAGCAGTACTTC
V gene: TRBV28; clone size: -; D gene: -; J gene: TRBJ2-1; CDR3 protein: CASSFRLVLNEQFF; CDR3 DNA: TGTGCCAGCAGTTTTCGACTAGTTTTGAATGAGCAGTTCTTC
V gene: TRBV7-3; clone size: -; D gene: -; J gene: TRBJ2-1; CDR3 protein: CASSPQQSSDEQFF; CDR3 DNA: TGTGCCAGCAGCCCCCAGCAGAGTTCCGATGAGCAGTTCTTC
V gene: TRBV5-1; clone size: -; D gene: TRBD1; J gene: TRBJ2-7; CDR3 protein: CASSARVGQDYEQYF; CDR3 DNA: TGCGCCAGCAGCGCACGGGTGGGACAGGATTACGAGCAGTACTTC
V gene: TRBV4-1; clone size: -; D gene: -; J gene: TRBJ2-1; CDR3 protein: CASSQGRVGSKKINEQFF; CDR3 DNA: TGCGCCAGCAGCCAAGGACGGGTGGGGAGTAAAAAGATAAATGAGCAGTTCTTC
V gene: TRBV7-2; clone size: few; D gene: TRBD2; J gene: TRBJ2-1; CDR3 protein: CASSLDWLAGVDEQFF; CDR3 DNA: TGTGCCAGCAGCTTAGATTGGCTAGCGGGAGTAGATGAGCAGTTCTTC
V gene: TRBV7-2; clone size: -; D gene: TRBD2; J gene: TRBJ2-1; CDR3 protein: CASSPGGLAGGSYNEQFF; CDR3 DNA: TGTGCCAGCAGCCCGGGGGGACTAGCGGGAGGAAGCTACAATGAGCAGTTCTTC
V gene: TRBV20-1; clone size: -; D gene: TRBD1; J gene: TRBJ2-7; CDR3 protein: CSANHRGSYEQYF; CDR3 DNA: TGCAGTGCCAACCACAGGGGGTCCTACGAGCAGTACTTC
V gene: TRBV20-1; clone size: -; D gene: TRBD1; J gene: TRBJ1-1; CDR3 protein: CSARARPGTGRVNTEAFF; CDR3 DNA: TGCAGTGCTAGAGCGCGGCCCGGGACAGGGCGAGTGAACACTGAAGCTTTCTTT
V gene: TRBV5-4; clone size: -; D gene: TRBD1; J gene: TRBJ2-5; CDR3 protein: CASSALKGAIGETQYF; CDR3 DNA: TGTGCCAGCAGCGCACTCAAGGGGGCGATTGGTGAGACCCAGTACTTC
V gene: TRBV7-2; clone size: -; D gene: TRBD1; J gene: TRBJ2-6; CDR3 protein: CASSPDGTGGAGANVLTF; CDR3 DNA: TGTGCCAGCAGCCCAGACGGGACAGGGGGCGCTGGGGCCAACGTCCTGACTTTC
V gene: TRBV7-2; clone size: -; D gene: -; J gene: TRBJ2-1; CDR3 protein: CASSNTGRGRETQFF; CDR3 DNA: TGTGCCAGCAGTAATACAGGGAGAGGGAGAGAGACCCAGTTCTTC
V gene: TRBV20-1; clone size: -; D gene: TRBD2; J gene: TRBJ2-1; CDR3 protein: CSASTSGGNYNEQFF; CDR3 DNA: TGCAGTGCAAGTACTAGCGGGGGTAACTACAATGAGCAGTTCTTC
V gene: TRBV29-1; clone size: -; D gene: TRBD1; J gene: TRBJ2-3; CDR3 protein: CSVDKGQGSTDTQYF; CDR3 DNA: TGCAGCGTTGATAAAGGACAGGGGAGCACAGATACGCAGTATTTT
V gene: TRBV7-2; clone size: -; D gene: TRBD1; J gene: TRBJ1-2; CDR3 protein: CASSLALGTGGYGYTF; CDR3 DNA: TGTGCCAGCAGCTTAGCGCTGGGGACAGGGGGTTATGGCTACACCTTC
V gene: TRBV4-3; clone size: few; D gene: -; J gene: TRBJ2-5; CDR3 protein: CASSQVIGSQETQYF; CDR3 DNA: TGCGCCAGCAGCCAAGTAATAGGGAGTCAAGAGACCCAGTACTTC
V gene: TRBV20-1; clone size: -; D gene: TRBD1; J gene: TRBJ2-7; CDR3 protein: CSTRGDRGRDEQYF; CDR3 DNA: TGCAGTACTAGGGGGGACAGGGGGCGCGACGAGCAGTACTTC
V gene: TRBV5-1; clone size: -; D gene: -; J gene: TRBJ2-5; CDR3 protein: CASSLALGTEETQYF; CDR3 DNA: TGCGCCAGCAGCTTGGCCCTTGGAACAGAAGAGACCCAGTACTTC
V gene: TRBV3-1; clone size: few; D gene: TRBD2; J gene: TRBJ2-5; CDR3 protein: CASSRLASSAETQYF; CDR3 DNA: TGTGCCAGCAGCCGACTAGCGAGTTCGGCGGAGACCCAGTACTTC